This TCR beta chain was captured in a study of cytomegalovirus exposure and HLA in healthy donors. Whole-study findings and limits: The analysis excluded some indistinguishable V segments, including TRBV6-2 and TRBV6-3. A list of approximately 150 TCR beta chains associated with cytomegalovirus was given. Other equally common chains were less clonally expanded than HLA-associated TCR beta chains, a later analysis showed.

With 60 Vbeta and 13 Jbeta primers, the PCR was carried out. Sequencing used immunoSEQ multiplex PCR; TCRdb keeps in-frame clones, though not all of them. The repertoire has more than 140,000 clones, roughly 76% of them found once; the top ten carry around 1.7%. J gave up 8 bases and V 5 bases, and 9 bases lay outside the gene matches. CDR1 is SGHTA and CDR2 is FQGTGA in the germline V gene. The CDR3 totals 14 residues. As concerns this clone: Its antigen is unidentified.

The chain links TRBV7-3 to TRBJ2-4, with TRBD1 matching 7 bases. The sample was PBMCs. This TCR came from a female donor in good health and CMV-seronegative. As DNA, the CDR3 is TGTGCCAGCAGCCCTCAACAGGGGCACGACATTCAGTACTTC. Protein product: CASSPQQGHDIQYF.